This TCR beta chain was sequenced for a study of T cells expressing NK-cell markers. TCRdb reprocessed the 5' RACE reads and stores each CDR3 protein as one record, lacking DNA. Its clone listing holds 500,000 or so distinct CDR3 sequences. The germline V gene encodes CDR1 SSHAT and CDR2 FNYEAQ (reference sequence). The CDR3 totals 19 residues. Note on this clonotype: Its target is not known.

Study-level results: The leading position in the CD3+CD56-NKG2C+ fraction of several donors also went to these clonotypes.

The receptor's source is a man younger than 30 in good health. The rearrangement joins TRBV7-7 to TRBJ2-1; lacking DNA, the TRBD2 call made by TCRdb goes unchecked. Sample: blood T cells: a sorted CD56 or NKG2C T cell subset, CD4+ or CD8+ T cells, or bulk PBMC T cells (not recorded which). CDR3 in amino acids: CASSIRLAGVGALYNEQFF.